This T cell receptor beta chain was sequenced for a study of T-cell memory formation after mild COVID-19. As for the study in general: Largely, TCR clusters stayed within a single donor.

Study-wide findings and caveats: CD4/CD8 balance held among clones contracting day 15 to 85, and later expanders leaned CD4+. Memory from before infection featured some responding clones, which suggests cross-reactive memory joined.

The CDR3 contains 14 residues. CDR1 is SEHNR, CDR2 FQNEAQ, per germline (reference sequence). The V end was cut by 5 bases, the J end by 6 bases, with 15 bases between. In the case of this clonotype: The antigen remains undetermined.

5'RACE primed at constant segments yielded TCR alpha and TCR beta cDNA libraries bearing sample barcodes and UMIs. TCRdb re-derived calls from the 5' RACE reads in MiXCR, one entry per CDR3 protein. The repertoire includes hundreds of thousands of distinct CDR3 sequences, roughly 18% of them detected once, and 20% to 25% sits in the top ten. The V gene is TRBV7-9, the J gene TRBJ2-3; no firm D call. The receptor was derived from a young man who had mild COVID-19 (a few samples of this study predate the infection). Cell type and time point are not known. Sequencing used PBMCs or a T cell subset sorted from them (not recorded which). CDR3 protein: CASSPHAGADTQYF. DNA of the CDR3: TGTGCCAGCAGCCCTCACGCCGGAGCGGATACGCAGTATTTT. Full variable domain (remainder filled in from reference TRBV7-9 and TRBJ2-3): DTGVSQNPRHKITKRGQNVTFRCDPISEHNRLYWYRQTLGQGPEFLTYFQNEAQLEKSRLLSDRFSAERPKGSFSTLEIQRTEQGDSAMYLCASSPHAGADTQYFGPGTRLTVL.